Below are 11 T cell receptor beta chains sequenced from a single sample in a study of CD8 T cells in ankylosing spondylitis. TCRdb analysed the 5' RACE reads with MiXCR anew, one entry per CDR3 protein. In the table there are around 340,000 distinct CDR3 sequences, approximately 20% of which are singletons. The sequenced material came from blood, either unsorted or a sorted T cell fraction (not recorded which). All receptors derive from a male donor with ankylosing spondylitis or in good health (not recorded which).

This clonotype has a handful of counts. This chain links TRBV5-1 with TRBJ1-1, with D perhaps matching TRBD1 (6 bases). The CDR3 is 15 residues long. The V gene's germline CDR1 is SGHRS and CDR2 YFSETQ. V lost 4 bases to trimming and J lost 5 bases, with 18 bases between them. The CDR3: CASSALWGQETEAFF. The DNA of the CDR3 is TGCGCCAGCAGCGCTCTCTGGGGGCAGGAGACTGAAGCTTTCTTT.

This chain connects TRBV29-1 to TRBJ2-1; a weak D match, TRBD1 (5 bases). This CDR3 has 12 amino acids. Germline CDR1 is SQVTM and CDR2 is ANQGSEA. Trimming pared 5 bases from V and 7 bases from J, leaving 12 bases between. CDR3 nucleotides: TGCAGCGTTCTCAGGGATCAGAATGAGCAGTTCTTC. Translating gives CSVLRDQNEQFF.

This chain links TRBV4-1 with TRBJ2-5, with TRBD2 matching over 7 bases. Germline trimming cut 2 bases from V and 2 bases from J; bases unmatched to any gene: 2. Germline CDR1 is MGHRA and CDR2 is YSYEKL. The CDR3 spans 14 residues. CDR3 sequence: CASSQWEGQETQYF. The CDR3 region has the DNA TGCGCCAGCAGCCAATGGGAGGGACAAGAGACCCAGTACTTC.

This chain connects TRBV6-1 to TRBJ2-7; no clear D gene. Per germline, CDR1 MNHNS and CDR2 SASEGT. The CDR3 is 12 amino acids. Deletions cut 7 bases from V and 2 bases from J, with 9 bases between. The CDR3 DNA sequence: TGTGCCAGCACGGAACGCCCCTACGAGCAGTACTTC. It encodes CASTERPYEQYF.

This clonotype has more than one count but fewer than ten. This chain uses TRBV4-1 with TRBJ2-1; no clear D gene. Germline CDR1 reads MGHRA; CDR2 reads YSYEKL. V gave up 3 bases and J gave up 4 bases, with 7 bases separating them. The CDR3 consists of 13 residues. The CDR3 sequence: CASSHRNYNEQFF. For the CDR3, the DNA is TGCGCCAGCAGCCACAGGAATTACAATGAGCAGTTCTTC.

In its sample, this clonotype was seen a few times. The chain links TRBV5-1 to TRBJ2-7; TRBD2 might be the D (5 bases). The CDR3 has 16 amino acids. The V and J ends lost 4 bases and 1 base respectively, with 18 bases between them. Germline V lookup: CDR1 SGHRS, CDR2 YFSETQ. CDR3 nucleotides: TGCGCCAGCAGCCCCGTCGGCGGGCCGCCATCCTACGAGCAGTACTTC. The encoded protein is CASSPVGGPPSYEQYF.

This clonotype showed up many times. V gene TRBV15 combines with J gene TRBJ2-3; tentatively, D is TRBD1 (5 bases). The CDR3 consists of 15 residues. CDR1 and CDR2 from the germline V gene are LNHNV and YYDKDF (reference sequence). V shed 1 base and J shed 2 bases, with 10 bases lying between them. CDR3 coding DNA: TGTGCCACCAGCAGAGGGAAGGGGATCACAGATACGCAGTATTTT. This encodes CATSRGKGITDTQYF.

In this sample, this clonotype turned up a few times. J is TRBJ1-5 and V is TRBV7-8; D is uncertain. Germline lookup yields CDR1 SGHVS and CDR2 FQNEAQ. V was trimmed by 2 bases and J by 3 bases, leaving 8 bases between them. The length of the CDR3 is 14 residues. The CDR3 region has the DNA TGTGCCAGCAGCTTAATTGGCTACAATCAGCCCCAGCATTTT. It translates to CASSLIGYNQPQHF.

The J gene is TRBJ2-1, the V gene TRBV27; no firm D call. The CDR3 covers 13 residues. The V and J ends lost 4 bases and 8 bases respectively, with 12 bases between them. Germline assignment: CDR1 MNHEY and CDR2 SMNVEV (reference sequence). The CDR3, as DNA: TGTGCCAGCAGTTCGTCACTGAACTATGAGCAGTTCTTC. It encodes CASSSSLNYEQFF.

The rearrangement uses TRBV28 and TRBJ2-1; possibly TRBD2 for D (6 bases). The germline V gene encodes CDR1 MDHEN and CDR2 SYDVKM. The V end lost 4 bases, the J end lost 3 bases, and 16 bases lay between the germline ends. The CDR3 sequence is 16 residues long. CDR3 protein: CASSSSGTGVYNEQFF. CDR3 DNA sequence: TGTGCCAGCAGTTCATCCGGGACGGGAGTCTACAATGAGCAGTTCTTC.

This clonotype was counted a few times. The chain recombines TRBV6-5 with TRBJ2-2; no clear D gene. Germline loops: CDR1 MNHEY, CDR2 SVGAGI. With 2 bases removed from V and 7 bases from J, the gap between germline ends came to 8 bases. The CDR3 covers 13 residues. The CDR3 region has the DNA TGTGCCAGCAGTTACCAAAGCAACGGGGAGCTGTTTTTT. It translates to CASSYQSNGELFF.